A single sample is the source of the 29 T cell receptor beta chains below, sequenced in a study of early T cells in non-severe SARS-CoV-2 infection. In TCRdb, the 5' RACE reads were re-called with MiXCR into one record per CDR3 protein. This sample has about 80,000 distinct CDR3 sequences, with roughly 5.7% found just once. Sequenced: whole blood. The source of these receptors is an adult who was a healthcare worker with PCR-confirmed SARS-CoV-2 infection or an uninfected control (not recorded which).

This clonotype was seen only a few times. The chain combines TRBV6-2 or TRBV6-3 with TRBJ1-1; D might be TRBD1 (6 bases). CDR1 and CDR2 (germline): MNHEY, SVGEGT. V lost 6 bases and J lost 2, with 16 bases in between. The CDR3 length is 15 residues. The CDR3 DNA follows: TGTGCCAGCAGCCGAAGACAGGCAGGTAACACTGAAGCTTTCTTT. It encodes CASSRRQAGNTEAFF.

This clonotype has more than one count but fewer than ten. The chain couples TRBV6-5 to TRBJ2-2; 7 positions match TRBD1. Trimming removed 6 bases from V and 5 bases from J; junction bases left unmatched: 9. This CDR3 region has 15 residues. Per germline, CDR1 MNHEY and CDR2 SVGAGI. In nucleotides, the CDR3 is TGTGCCAGCAGGCCGACAGGGTTTAAAACCGGGGAGCTGTTTTTT. This gives the protein CASRPTGFKTGELFF.

This clonotype was picked up a small number of times. The V gene is TRBV20-1, the J gene TRBJ1-6; 7 bases fit TRBD1. The CDR3 covers 14 residues. Trimming cost V 4 bases and J 7 bases; bases outside gene matches: 7. Germline V gene sequence: CDR1 DFQATT, CDR2 SNEGSKA (reference sequence). As DNA, the CDR3 is TGCAGTGCTACCACAGGGGTTCAGAATTCACCCCTCCACTTT. Translating it yields CSATTGVQNSPLHF.

CDR3 amino acids: CASSPVKNTEAFF. CDR3 nucleotide sequence: TGTGCCAGCAGCCCAGTAAAGAACACTGAAGCTTTCTTT. This rearrangement joins TRBV5-6 to TRBJ1-1; D is ambiguous. The CDR3 covers 13 residues. Germline V gene lookup returns CDR1 SGHDT and CDR2 YYEEEE. Trimming removed 4 bases from V and 1 base from J, with 8 bases in between.

This clonotype was counted many times. V is TRBV25-1 and J is TRBJ2-1; TRBD2 aligns across 11 bases. The germline V gene has CDR1 MGHDK and CDR2 SYGVNS. The CDR3 contains 13 residues. Losses at the gene ends were 8 bases for V and 9 bases for J; bases not matched to a gene: 6. The CDR3 DNA is TGTGCCAGCGGGACTAGCGGCTGGAGTGAGCAGTTCTTC. It codes for CASGTSGWSEQFF.

This clonotype was seen more than once but under ten times. The chain is built from TRBV2 and TRBJ2-1; TRBD2 matches at 8 bases. Germline V gene lookup returns CDR1 SNHLY and CDR2 FYNNEI. This CDR3 spans 14 amino acids. After removal of 9 bases from V and 3 bases from J, the junction contained 7 bases not matched to a gene. The CDR3 DNA reads as TGTGCCAGTAGCGGGACTGAAGTCTACAATGAGCAGTTCTTC. Encoded protein: CASSGTEVYNEQFF.

In this sample, this clonotype turned up a few times. CDR3 DNA: TGCGCCAGCAGCTTGGGGGGCAGGCCCATGCAAGAGACCCAGTACTTC. Protein product: CASSLGGRPMQETQYF. The J gene is TRBJ2-5, the V gene TRBV5-1; weak D call: TRBD1 (5 bases). This CDR3 is 16 amino acids long. The germline CDR1 and CDR2 sequences are SGHRS and YFSETQ. Between the trimmed V and J ends, which lost 0 bases and 2 bases, there was a span of 14 bases.

This clonotype is a singleton in its sample. V is TRBV7-9 and J is TRBJ2-3, with a weak D call TRBD1 (5 bases). The V and J ends lost 3 bases and 3 bases respectively, with 13 bases between them. Germline CDR1 is SEHNR and CDR2 is FQNEAQ (reference sequence). The CDR3 length is 15 residues. CDR3 loop: CASSFRGGETDTQYF. The CDR3 DNA reads as TGTGCCAGCAGCTTTAGGGGCGGTGAGACAGATACGCAGTATTTT.

The rearrangement links TRBV28 to TRBJ1-5; possible D gene TRBD1, 6 bases. Germline CDR1 is MDHEN and CDR2 is SYDVKM. The CDR3 is 13 residues long. Trimming stripped 6 bases from V and 4 bases from J, with 10 bases between. The CDR3 here is CASRSGVNQPQHF. CDR3 sequence (DNA): TGTGCCAGCAGGTCAGGGGTGAATCAGCCCCAGCATTTT.

This clonotype was counted a few times. J is TRBJ2-7 and V is TRBV19, with D possibly called TRBD1 or TRBD2 (5 bases each). The CDR3 totals 15 residues. The V gene lost 0 bases and the J gene lost 2 bases, with 11 bases spanning the gap. Germline V CDR1 and CDR2: LNHDA, SQIVND (reference sequence). This CDR3 reads CASSIDRDRAYEQYF. The CDR3 DNA reads TGTGCCAGTAGTATAGACCGGGACCGAGCCTACGAGCAGTACTTC. The entire variable domain, with the rest obtained from reference TRBV19 and TRBJ2-7, is as follows: DGGITQSPKYLFRKEGQNVTLSCEQNLNHDAMYWYRQDPGQGLRLIYYSQIVNDFQKGDIAEGYSVSREKKESFPLTVTSAQKNPTAFYLCASSIDRDRAYEQYFGPGTRLTVT.

This clonotype was seen more than once but under ten times. The chain carries TRBV3-1 and TRBJ1-6; D is unclear. Germline V lookup: CDR1 LGHDT, CDR2 YNNKEL (reference sequence). The CDR3 covers 16 residues. Trimming removed 4 bases from V and 2 bases from J, with 12 bases in between. The CDR3 spells CASSLRRSPYNSPLHF. CDR3 sequence (DNA): TGTGCCAGCAGCCTACGGAGGTCCCCCTATAATTCACCCCTCCACTTT.

This clonotype was counted ten times or more. The CDR3 protein is CATSAGTGELFF. The CDR3 region has the DNA TGTGCCACCAGTGCAGGCACCGGGGAGCTGTTTTTT. The rearrangement joins TRBV24-1 to TRBJ2-2; D is ambiguous. This CDR3 region has 12 residues. The ends were cut back, 5 bases at V and 4 bases at J, with 4 bases in the middle. The germline CDR1 and CDR2 sequences are KGHDR and SFDVKD.

The chain carries TRBV29-1 and TRBJ1-4; 8 bases are shared with TRBD1. Per the germline V gene, CDR1 is SQVTM and CDR2 is ANQGSEA. J gave up 1 base and V 3 bases, and 4 bases lay outside the gene matches. The CDR3 totals 15 residues. The CDR3 DNA reads TGCAGCGTTGACGCCGGACAGGGAACTAATGAAAAACTGTTTTTT. This encodes CSVDAGQGTNEKLFF.

This clonotype was observed at least ten times. The genes are TRBV7-9 and TRBJ2-7, with a possible D match to TRBD1 (6 bases). CDR1 and CDR2 from the germline V gene are SEHNR and FQNEAQ (reference sequence). With 5 bases removed from V and 6 bases from J, the gap between germline ends came to 14 bases. This CDR3 region has 13 residues. The CDR3 loop is CASSPYEGGEQYF. The CDR3 DNA reads as TGTGCCAGCAGCCCATATGAAGGGGGCGAGCAGTACTTC.

This clonotype occurred many times. The chain recombines TRBV7-2 with TRBJ1-6; 8 nucleotides agree with TRBD1. CDR3 size: 14 residues. Germline V gene sequence: CDR1 SGHTA, CDR2 FQGNSA. V shed 6 bases, J shed 6 bases, and the junction held 4 bases outside the gene matches. CDR3 bases: TGTGCCAGCAGTCTGGACAGGGTTAATTCACCCCTCCACTTT. Its translation is CASSLDRVNSPLHF.

This clonotype was counted a few times. The chain recombines TRBV7-7 with TRBJ2-1; D is uncertain. Trimming left V 1 base short and J 9 bases short, with 10 bases between. Germline CDR1 SSHAT, CDR2 FNYEAQ (reference sequence). The CDR3 length is 13 residues. CDR3 in amino acids: CASSLELASEQFF. The DNA for the CDR3 is TGTGCCAGCAGCTTAGAGCTTGCTAGTGAGCAGTTCTTC. The full variable domain, rest sourced from reference TRBV7-7 and TRBJ2-1, is GAGVSQSPRYKVTKRGQDVTLRCDPISSHATLYWYQQALGQGPEFLTYFNYEAQPDKSGLPSDRFSAERPEGSISTLTIQRTEQRDSAMYRCASSLELASEQFFGPGTRLTVL.

In its sample, this clonotype was seen a few times. This rearrangement joins TRBV29-1 to TRBJ2-1; TRBD2 matches at 9 bases. CDR1 SQVTM and CDR2 ANQGSEA come from the germline V gene. The CDR3 covers 18 residues. V gave up 7 bases and J gave up 4 bases; unmatched junction bases: 20. CDR3 nucleotide sequence: TGCAGCGCATCTTCAGGGTCCTTGCGGGAGGGCCCTTACAATGAGCAGTTCTTC. Protein product: CSASSGSLREGPYNEQFF.

This clonotype has ten or more counts. V is TRBV5-4 and J is TRBJ2-2; D is uncertain. CDR1 SGHNT and CDR2 YYREEE come from the germline V gene (reference sequence). The CDR3 has 13 amino acids. Deletions cut 1 base from V and 4 bases from J, with 5 bases between. The CDR3 DNA reads as TGTGCCAGCAGCTTGTCTATCACCGGGGAGCTGTTTTTT. Translated: CASSLSITGELFF.

This clonotype was seen a handful of times. This chain joins TRBV19 and TRBJ2-1; possibly TRBD2 for D (7 bases). With 4 bases removed from V and 4 bases from J, the gap between germline ends came to 11 bases. This CDR3 comprises 14 residues. Germline V gene sequence: CDR1 LNHDA, CDR2 SQIVND (reference sequence). For the CDR3, the DNA is TGTGCCAGTAGTAGGGAGGGGGGGTACAATGAGCAGTTCTTC. It specifies CASSREGGYNEQFF. Together with reference TRBV19 and TRBJ2-1, the CDR3 gives the full variable domain: DGGITQSPKYLFRKEGQNVTLSCEQNLNHDAMYWYRQDPGQGLRLIYYSQIVNDFQKGDIAEGYSVSREKKESFPLTVTSAQKNPTAFYLCASSREGGYNEQFFGPGTRLTVL.

There are many counts of this clonotype. V usage is TRBV6-5 and J usage is TRBJ1-5, with 7 positions matching TRBD1. J gave up 3 bases and V 2 bases, and 1 base lay outside the gene matches. CDR1 is MNHEY and CDR2 is SVGAGI in the germline V gene. The length of the CDR3 is 14 residues. CDR3 nucleotide sequence: TGTGCCAGCAGTTACACAGGGGTCAATCAGCCCCAGCATTTT. This sequence encodes CASSYTGVNQPQHF.

This clonotype has more than one count but fewer than ten. The chain links TRBV5-1 to TRBJ2-2, with 9 bases aligning to TRBD2. The V and J ends lost 4 bases and 2 bases, in that order; junction bases with no gene match: 6. This CDR3 has 16 residues. CDR1 and CDR2 from the germline V gene are SGHRS and YFSETQ. CDR3 sequence (DNA): TGCGCCAGCAGCCATGGACTAGCGCCAAACACCGGGGAGCTGTTTTTT. Encoded protein: CASSHGLAPNTGELFF. The full variable domain, its missing parts supplied by reference TRBV5-1 and TRBJ2-2, is KAGVTQTPRYLIKTRGQQVTLSCSPISGHRSVSWYQQTPGQGLQFLFEYFSETQRNKGNFPGRFSGRQFSNSRSEMNVSTLELGDSALYLCASSHGLAPNTGELFFGEGSRLTVL.

The chain employs TRBV5-1 and TRBJ2-3; the match to TRBD2 covers 12 bases. V was pared by 4 bases and J by 6 bases, with 9 bases of the junction left unmatched. The CDR3 has 16 residues. From germline, CDR1 is SGHRS and CDR2 YFSETQ. As DNA, the CDR3 is TGCGCCAGCAGCCGGGTGACTAGCGGGAGAAGTGATACGCAGTATTTT. Its protein is CASSRVTSGRSDTQYF.

The chain carries TRBV11-2 and TRBJ2-1; TRBD2 agrees at 11 bases. CDR1 SGHAT and CDR2 FQNNGV come from the germline V gene. The junction had 8 bases not matched to a gene; V was cut back by 6 bases and J by 4 bases. The CDR3 totals 16 residues. As DNA, the CDR3 is TGTGCCAGCAGACCTACTAGCGGGAGAAAATACAATGAGCAGTTCTTC. Protein sequence: CASRPTSGRKYNEQFF.

This clonotype has at least ten counts. The V call is TRBV5-1, the J call TRBJ1-3, with unresolved D. The CDR3 covers 16 residues. Germline CDR1 and CDR2: SGHRS and YFSETQ. The V gene lost 0 bases and the J gene lost 2 bases, with 12 bases spanning the gap. CDR3 residues: CASSLASSLPGNTIYF. CDR3 DNA: TGCGCCAGCAGCTTGGCTTCATCCTTACCTGGAAACACCATATATTTT. The whole variable domain, filled in from reference TRBV5-1 and TRBJ1-3, reads KAGVTQTPRYLIKTRGQQVTLSCSPISGHRSVSWYQQTPGQGLQFLFEYFSETQRNKGNFPGRFSGRQFSNSRSEMNVSTLELGDSALYLCASSLASSLPGNTIYFGEGSWLTVV.

This clonotype was seen at least ten times. The gene calls are TRBV5-1 and TRBJ2-1; D gene uncertain. V was clipped by 0 bases and J by 8 bases, with 6 bases between them. The CDR3 is 12 amino acids. Germline-derived CDR1 and CDR2 are SGHRS and YFSETQ. As DNA, the CDR3 is TGCGCCAGCAGCTTGGCCACCGATGAGCAGTTCTTC. Translated: CASSLATDEQFF.

This clonotype has ten or more counts. The rearrangement uses TRBV5-1 and TRBJ2-6; D tentatively reads TRBD1 or TRBD2 (5 bases each). Trimming stripped 0 bases from V and 1 base from J, with 8 bases between. The germline V gene encodes CDR1 SGHRS and CDR2 YFSETQ. This CDR3 contains 16 residues. CDR3 region: CASSLAGASGANVLTF. CDR3 sequence (DNA): TGCGCCAGCAGCTTGGCCGGGGCATCTGGGGCCAACGTCCTGACTTTC.

This clonotype was recorded at least ten times. The chain uses TRBV2 and TRBJ2-3, with TRBD2 matching over 13 bases. The CDR3 has 15 residues. Germline trimming cut 6 bases from V and 4 bases from J; bases unmatched to any gene: 4. In germline, CDR1 is SNHLY, CDR2 FYNNEI. Here the CDR3 DNA reads TGTGCCAGCAGGCGGACTAGCGGGAGCGCAGATACGCAGTATTTT. The encoded protein is CASRRTSGSADTQYF.

This clonotype appeared a few times. The J gene is TRBJ1-1, the V gene TRBV27; TRBD1 matches at 9 bases. The CDR3 totals 14 residues. With 5 bases clipped from V and 5 bases from J, the junction kept 6 bases outside the gene matches. Germline assignment: CDR1 MNHEY and CDR2 SMNVEV (reference sequence). In nucleotides, the CDR3 is TGTGCCAGCAGTACACAGGGGGCGTATACTGAAGCTTTCTTT. Translated, it gives CASSTQGAYTEAFF.

This clonotype was counted many times. V gene TRBV7-2 combines with J gene TRBJ2-1; possible D gene TRBD1, 5 bases. The CDR3 extends over 15 amino acids. Germline-derived CDR1 and CDR2 are SGHTA and FQGNSA. Deletions cut 5 bases from V and 4 bases from J, with 15 bases between. The CDR3 reads CASSKGPKVYNEQFF. CDR3 sequence (DNA): TGTGCCAGCAGCAAGGGGCCCAAAGTGTACAATGAGCAGTTCTTC.